The next 31 T cell receptor beta chains were all read from a single sample in a study of T-cell memory formation after mild COVID-19. TCRdb fed the 5' RACE reads into MiXCR, producing one record per CDR3 protein. The repertoire holds under 200,000 distinct CDR3 sequences, 13% seen once, with approximately 3.5% in the top ten. Sequences were obtained from PBMCs or a T cell subset sorted from them (not recorded which). The source of these receptors is a man aged 18 to 30 who had mild COVID-19 (a few samples of this study predate the infection). Cell type and time point are not known.

This clonotype was observed a few times. The V and J genes are TRBV7-3 and TRBJ2-3; D is ambiguous. CDR3 length: 15 residues. Trimming cost V 2 bases and J 6 bases, with 15 bases left between them. The germline gives CDR1 SGHTA, CDR2 FQGTGA. CDR3 protein: CASSLYRSPEDTQYF. In DNA, the CDR3 is TGTGCCAGCAGCTTATATAGAAGCCCAGAGGATACGCAGTATTTT.

The V gene is TRBV27, the J gene TRBJ1-5, with no clear D. This CDR3 is 13 amino acids long. From germline, CDR1 is MNHEY and CDR2 SMNVEV (reference sequence). Deletions cut 3 bases from V and 3 bases from J, with 6 bases between. The CDR3 nucleotides read TGTGCCAGCAGTTTCGTATCCAATCAGCCCCAGCATTTT. It is translated as CASSFVSNQPQHF.

This clonotype was counted between two and nine times. This chain uses TRBV7-3 with TRBJ2-1, with TRBD2 identical over 9 bases. V lost 1 base and J lost 2; bases outside the gene matches: 6. Germline V gives CDR1 SGHTA, CDR2 FQGTGA. The CDR3 extends over 17 amino acids. The CDR3 is CASSLRAASGAYNEQFF. The DNA of the CDR3 is TGTGCCAGCAGCTTAAGGGCGGCTAGCGGGGCCTACAATGAGCAGTTCTTC.

This clonotype was detected ten times or more. This chain joins TRBV20-1 and TRBJ1-6; D is unresolved. The CDR3 extends over 14 amino acids. V was clipped by 4 bases and J by 0 bases, with 7 bases between them. CDR1 is DFQATT, CDR2 SNEGSKA, per germline (reference sequence). CDR3 protein: CSAKVGSYNSPLHF. CDR3 DNA sequence: TGCAGTGCTAAGGTTGGCTCCTATAATTCACCCCTCCACTTT.

The V gene is TRBV11-1, the J gene TRBJ2-5; either TRBD1 or TRBD2 may fit D (5 bases each). Per germline, CDR1 SGHAT and CDR2 FQDESV (reference sequence). There are 12 residues in the CDR3. V was clipped by 3 bases and J by 9 bases, with 11 bases between them. This chain's CDR3 is CASSFTGPAQYF. DNA of the CDR3: TGTGCCAGCAGCTTTACGGGACCAGCCCAGTACTTC.

This chain connects TRBV18 to TRBJ2-5; 11 positions match TRBD2. CDR3 length equals 16 residues. The germline gives CDR1 KGHSH, CDR2 LQKENI. V gave up 2 bases and J gave up 6 bases; unmatched junction bases: 8. The CDR3 loop is CASSPERLAGMQTQYF. CDR3 nucleotides: TGTGCCAGCTCACCAGAACGACTAGCGGGGATGCAGACCCAGTACTTC.

V and J are TRBV12-3 or TRBV12-4 and TRBJ1-4, with a possible D match to TRBD1 (6 bases). V gave up 5 bases and J gave up 0 bases, with 10 bases separating them. CDR3 length: 15 amino acids. The DNA for the CDR3 is TGTGCCAGCAGTCCCGGACAGTCAACTAATGAAAAACTGTTTTTT. This sequence encodes CASSPGQSTNEKLFF.

This clonotype was detected only a few times. A junction boundary mismatches the germline segment, possibly from a read error. The chain recombines TRBV20-1 with TRBJ1-2, with D uncertain. The CDR3 runs to 13 residues. The germline gives CDR1 DFQATT, CDR2 SNEGSKA (reference sequence). As DNA, the CDR3 is TGCAGTGTTAGATATGGGGATGGCTATGGCTACACCTTC. This sequence encodes CSVRYGDGYGYTF.

The chain couples TRBV11-2 to TRBJ2-2; D perhaps matches TRBD2 (5 bases). Trimming pared 1 base from V and 4 bases from J, leaving 13 bases between. The CDR3 runs 16 residues. The V gene's germline CDR1 is SGHAT and CDR2 FQNNGV. The DNA for the CDR3 is TGTGCCAGCAGCTTAGGGGCCAACCGGGGCACCGGGGAGCTGTTTTTT. The encoded protein is CASSLGANRGTGELFF. The full variable domain, with the rest looked up from reference TRBV11-2 and TRBJ2-2, is EAGVAQSPRYKIIEKRQSVAFWCNPISGHATLYWYQQILGQGPKLLIQFQNNGVVDDSQLPKDRFSAERLKGVDSTLKIQPAKLEDSAVYLCASSLGANRGTGELFFGEGSRLTVL.

The chain links TRBV2 to TRBJ2-1; D might be TRBD2 (6 bases). Trimming cost V 7 bases and J 0 bases, with 10 bases left between them. Germline V CDR1 and CDR2: SNHLY, FYNNEI. The CDR3 runs 14 residues. This CDR3 reads CASMGGRSYNEQFF. As DNA, the CDR3 is TGTGCCAGCATGGGGGGACGCTCCTACAATGAGCAGTTCTTC.

This clonotype was observed a handful of times. V is TRBV7-2 and J is TRBJ2-1; possible D gene TRBD1, 5 bases. Germline V gene lookup returns CDR1 SGHTA and CDR2 FQGNSA. The V gene lost 4 bases and the J gene lost 9 bases, with 10 bases spanning the gap. The CDR3 runs to 12 residues. As DNA, the CDR3 is TGTGCCAGCAGCTCCACAGGAACTGAGCAGTTCTTC. It translates to CASSSTGTEQFF.

The chain couples TRBV5-1 to TRBJ2-4; TRBD1 aligns across 8 bases. The CDR3 is made up of 13 amino acids. CDR1 and CDR2 from the germline V gene are SGHRS and YFSETQ. V lost 1 base and J lost 14; bases outside the gene matches: 8. CDR3 protein: CASSLQGANEEYF. CDR3 in DNA: TGCGCCAGCAGCTTGCAGGGGGCGAATGAGGAGTACTTC.

The V gene is TRBV5-1, the J gene TRBJ1-5, with D hard to call. Trimming shortened V by 1 base and J by 5 bases, and 10 bases separated the two germline ends. Germline CDR1 is SGHRS and CDR2 is YFSETQ. The length of the CDR3 is 14 residues. The CDR3 nucleotides read TGCGCCAGCAGCTTGCGCTCAGGAGATCAGCCCCAGCATTTT. Protein product: CASSLRSGDQPQHF. Supplemented by reference TRBV5-1 and TRBJ1-5, the full variable domain reads KAGVTQTPRYLIKTRGQQVTLSCSPISGHRSVSWYQQTPGQGLQFLFEYFSETQRNKGNFPGRFSGRQFSNSRSEMNVSTLELGDSALYLCASSLRSGDQPQHFGDGTRLSIL.

CDR3 DNA sequence: TGTGCCAGCAGTTTAATCGGCCTGAGCGGCTACACCTTC. Translation: CASSLIGLSGYTF. V is TRBV12-3 or TRBV12-4 and J is TRBJ1-2, with D unclear. Trimming took 2 bases from V and 8 from J, leaving 12 bases between them. This CDR3 is built from 13 residues.

The rearrangement uses TRBV29-1 and TRBJ1-2, with 8 bases that match TRBD1. The CDR3 covers 12 residues. Germline trimming cut 6 bases from V and 4 bases from J; bases unmatched to any gene: 4. Germline V lookup: CDR1 SQVTM, CDR2 ANQGSEA. The chain's CDR3 is CSVGDRGYGYTF. The CDR3 DNA follows: TGCAGCGTCGGAGACAGGGGCTATGGCTACACCTTC.

V gene TRBV12-3 or TRBV12-4 combines with J gene TRBJ2-2, with TRBD1 identical over 8 bases. V was pared by 8 bases and J by 0 bases, with 20 bases of the junction left unmatched. The CDR3 runs 20 residues. CDR3 protein: CASQIPGTGSTRSNTGELFF. The CDR3 bases are TGTGCCAGCCAAATCCCCGGGACAGGATCAACCCGATCGAACACCGGGGAGCTGTTTTTT.

The chain joins TRBV7-3 to TRBJ2-3, with D perhaps TRBD2 (5 bases). The CDR3 sequence is 14 residues long. Between the trimmed V and J ends, which lost 9 bases and 6 bases, there was a span of 19 bases. Looked up from germline, CDR1 is SGHTA and CDR2 is FQGTGA. CDR3 in amino acids: CARITSCPRDTQYF. In DNA, the CDR3 is TGTGCCAGGATAACTAGTTGCCCTCGGGATACGCAGTATTTT.

This clonotype was picked up a small number of times. The V and J genes are TRBV6-6 and TRBJ1-2; 10 positions agree with TRBD1. The CDR3 covers 17 residues. V shed 0 bases, J shed 4 bases, and the junction held 8 bases outside the gene matches. Germline loops: CDR1 MNHNY, CDR2 SVGAGI (reference sequence). CDR3 DNA sequence: TGTGCCAGCAGTTACTCCGCGCCCGGGACAGGGGCCTATGGCTACACCTTC. Its protein product is CASSYSAPGTGAYGYTF.

This clonotype was counted between two and nine times. The chain carries TRBV20-1 and TRBJ2-3, with D tentatively TRBD2 (5 bases). The CDR3 loop spans 12 amino acids. Germline V CDR1 and CDR2: DFQATT, SNEGSKA (reference sequence). Here the CDR3 DNA reads TGCCTAGAGGGCAAATTAACAGATACGCAGTATTTT. Its translation is CLEGKLTDTQYF.

This clonotype was counted between two and nine times. The chain carries TRBV9 and TRBJ2-5; TRBD2 aligns across 10 bases. This CDR3 comprises 17 residues. J was trimmed by 4 bases and V by 2 bases; bases with no gene match: 11. CDR1 SGDLS and CDR2 YYNGEE come from the germline V gene. The CDR3 DNA is TGTGCCAGCAGCGTTGTAGCGGGGGGCCTATGTGGAGAGACCCAGTACTTC. This translates into CASSVVAGGLCGETQYF.

This clonotype was recorded a few times. This chain joins TRBV5-1 and TRBJ2-3, with D unresolved. The germline V gene encodes CDR1 SGHRS and CDR2 YFSETQ. The ends were cut back, 1 base at V and 0 bases at J, with 9 bases in the middle. CDR3 length equals 15 residues. CDR3 residues: CASSLLYPSTDTQYF. CDR3 bases: TGCGCCAGCAGCTTGTTATACCCTAGCACAGATACGCAGTATTTT.

This clonotype has just a few counts. J is TRBJ1-2 and V is TRBV28; TRBD1 is a possible D gene (6 bases). The germline V gene encodes CDR1 MDHEN and CDR2 SYDVKM. V lost 8 bases, J lost 9 bases, and 16 bases lay in between. There are 12 residues in the CDR3. CDR3 DNA: TGTGCCAGCGGAACGGACAGCCGACGCTACACCTTC. Its protein is CASGTDSRRYTF.

The chain links TRBV10-1 to TRBJ2-3; perhaps TRBD1 as D (6 bases). Germline V CDR1 and CDR2: WNHNN, SYGVQD (reference sequence). The V and J ends lost 6 bases and 4 bases respectively, with 11 bases between them. The CDR3 is 13 residues long. The CDR3 DNA reads as TGCGCCAGCAGCGCAACAGGGTCAGATACGCAGTATTTT. Amino acids: CASSATGSDTQYF.

V and J are TRBV12-3 or TRBV12-4 and TRBJ1-6; D gene uncertain. The CDR3 loop spans 12 amino acids. V was trimmed by 6 bases and J by 8 bases, leaving 8 bases between them. CDR3 nucleotides: TGTGCCAGCAGGTTCGTAGATTCACCCCTCCACTTT. Protein sequence: CASRFVDSPLHF.

The chain is built from TRBV30 and TRBJ1-4; the match to TRBD1 covers 7 bases. Germline-derived CDR1 and CDR2 are GTSNPN and SVGIG (reference sequence). The CDR3 length is 14 residues. Losses at the gene ends were 5 bases for V and 8 bases for J; bases not matched to a gene: 11. The CDR3: CAWGDDRAGEKLFF. CDR3 DNA sequence: TGTGCCTGGGGAGATGACAGGGCTGGAGAAAAACTGTTTTTT. The whole variable domain, remainder taken from reference TRBV30 and TRBJ1-4, is SQTIHQWPATLVQPVGSPLSLECTVEGTSNPNLYWYRQAAGRGLQLLFYSVGIGQISSEVPQNLSASRPQDRQFILSSKKLLLSDSGFYLCAWGDDRAGEKLFFGSGTQLSVL.

This clonotype was seen at least ten times. The V gene is TRBV9, the J gene TRBJ1-6; 10 nucleotides align to TRBD1. The CDR3 extends over 14 amino acids. V shed 3 bases and J 9 bases; nucleotides not matched to a gene: 3. Germline CDR1 reads SGDLS; CDR2 reads YYNGEE. CDR3 nucleotide sequence: TGTGCCAGCAGCGGGGGACAGGGGTTTTCACCCCTCCACTTT. Translating gives CASSGGQGFSPLHF.

Details on this clonotype: This may arise from a read error, as a much more abundant clone is one base away. The CDR3 here is CARSIYTGAMNTEAFF. The DNA for the CDR3 is TGTGCCAGAAGCATATACACAGGGGCCATGAACACTGAAGCTTTCTTT. This chain joins TRBV5-8 and TRBJ1-1; 7 nucleotides match TRBD1. Germline CDR1 and CDR2: SGHTS and YDEGEE. Unmatched junction bases numbered 13, after V lost 8 bases and J lost 0 bases. This CDR3 spans 16 amino acids.

This clonotype was observed a handful of times. This sequence joins TRBV7-9 and TRBJ2-1; 7 bases match TRBD1. Trimming cost V 5 bases and J 1 base; bases outside gene matches: 11. Germline values: CDR1 SEHNR, CDR2 FQNEAQ (reference sequence). The CDR3 is 17 amino acids. The CDR3 nucleotides read TGTGCCAGCAGCACCGAACAGGGGAGTCGATCCTACAATGAGCAGTTCTTC. It specifies CASSTEQGSRSYNEQFF.

Only a few counts were recorded for this clonotype. The chain's CDR3 is CASSQGQGKETQYF. The CDR3 nucleotides read TGCGCCAGCAGCCAAGGACAGGGGAAAGAGACCCAGTACTTC. The chain uses TRBV4-3 and TRBJ2-5; 8 nucleotides align to TRBD1. This CDR3 region has 14 residues. V was clipped by 1 base and J by 3 bases; unmatched bases: 1. Germline CDR1 is LGHNA and CDR2 is YSLEER.

This clonotype was counted between two and nine times. The chain links TRBV12-3 or TRBV12-4 to TRBJ1-3; maybe TRBD1 (6 bases). Deletions cut 5 bases from V and 0 bases from J, with 14 bases between. The CDR3 contains 16 residues. CDR3 nucleotides: TGTGCCAGCAGTGTCGGACAGTCCTTCTCTGGAAACACCATATATTTT. Protein: CASSVGQSFSGNTIYF.

This clonotype was detected a few times. The chain couples TRBV5-1 to TRBJ1-3; D gene ambiguous. The germline V and J ends were trimmed by 4 bases and 4 bases, with 9 bases remaining between them. Germline V gene data show CDR1 as SGHRS and CDR2 as YFSETQ. The CDR3 consists of 13 residues. CDR3 in DNA: TGCGCCAGCAGCACCGAACTGGGAAACACCATATATTTT. Its protein is CASSTELGNTIYF.